Below, one T cell receptor (beta chain) is given with its context. TCRdb's copy holds only in-frame clones and misses some; the assay was immunoSEQ multiplex PCR. The sample consists of around 15,000 clones, around 88% of them appearing once. The entry originates in a study of blood T cell repertoires in COVID-19. Overall study context: PBMCs, B-cell-depleted T cells, or T cells were the source of the cDNA or gDNA that made up the material.

Germline lookup yields CDR1 LGHDT and CDR2 YNNKEL (reference sequence). The CDR3 runs to 17 residues. V shed 0 bases and J 4 bases; nucleotides not matched to a gene: 7. The source of this sequence is a human donor in a cohort sampled during active COVID-19. The rearrangement uses TRBV3-1 (or the pseudogene TRBV3-2) and TRBJ2-3; 10 bases are a match to TRBD2. Material for sequencing was peripheral blood. The CDR3 bases are TGTGCCAGCAGCCAAGATCTAGCGGGAGTGGCTGCAGATACGCAGTATTTT. Translating gives CASSQDLAGVAADTQYF.